The 18 T cell receptor beta chains below come from one sample, sequenced in a study of blood T cell repertoires in COVID-19. This table comes from immunoSEQ multiplex PCR, and its TCRdb copy is limited to in-frame clones, with some not included. The table shows roughly 60,000 clones, with roughly 88% occurring only once. Input material: peripheral blood. The receptors come from a man aged 25-45 years with COVID-19, enrolled during active disease.

The CDR3 spells CASRDSDSNYGYTF. Here the CDR3 DNA reads TGTGCCAGCAGGGACTCCGATTCTAACTATGGCTACACCTTC. The chain uses TRBV2 and TRBJ1-2; D call uncertain. Germline V gives CDR1 SNHLY, CDR2 FYNNEI. This CDR3 has 14 residues. V was cut by 6 bases and J by 0 bases, with 11 bases left in between.

This clone was observed once. This rearrangement joins TRBV4-1 to TRBJ1-2; D perhaps matches TRBD1 (5 bases). This CDR3 comprises 15 residues. The ends were cut back, 0 bases at V and 4 bases at J, with 12 bases in the middle. Germline CDR1 is MGHRA and CDR2 is YSYEKL. CDR3 sequence: CASSQDSRTSYGYTF. DNA for the CDR3: TGCGCCAGCAGCCAAGATTCGCGGACATCCTATGGCTACACCTTC.

CDR3 in DNA: TGTGCCAGCAGCTCGGGAGACCTTTCCTCTGGGGCCAACGTCCTGACTTTC. Protein product: CASSSGDLSSGANVLTF. V is TRBV7-9 and J is TRBJ2-6, with D perhaps TRBD2 (6 bases). CDR1 and CDR2 (germline): SEHNR, FQNEAQ (reference sequence). This CDR3 has 17 amino acids. V lost 4 bases to trimming and J lost 0 bases, with 13 bases between them.

The rearrangement joins TRBV28 to TRBJ2-1, with 10 bases aligning to TRBD1. The V segment lost 8 bases and the J segment 7 bases; nucleotides outside the gene matches: 11. Germline V gives CDR1 MDHEN, CDR2 SYDVKM. The CDR3 is 15 residues long. CDR3 DNA sequence: TGTGCCAGCCTACTTCTTAGGACAGGGGGGAATGAGCAGTTCTTC. Protein product: CASLLLRTGGNEQFF. Complete variable domain (other parts from reference TRBV28 and TRBJ2-1): DVKVTQSSRYLVKRTGEKVFLECVQDMDHENMFWYRQDPGLGLRLIYFSYDVKMKEKGDIPEGYSVSREKKERFSLILESASTNQTSMYLCASLLLRTGGNEQFFGPGTRLTVL.

The chain combines TRBV10-3 with TRBJ2-6; weak D call: TRBD2 (5 bases). The V gene's germline CDR1 is ENHRY and CDR2 SYGVKD. This CDR3 is built from 17 residues. Between the trimmed V and J ends, which lost 2 bases and 2 bases, there was a span of 13 bases. CDR3 protein: CAISEKTGVAGANVLTF. The DNA for the CDR3 is TGTGCCATCAGTGAGAAAACCGGGGTAGCTGGGGCCAACGTCCTGACTTTC.

This clone was picked up one time. The chain has TRBV29-1 and TRBJ1-1, with D perhaps matching TRBD1 (5 bases). The CDR3 spans 11 residues. Per germline, CDR1 SQVTM and CDR2 ANQGSEA. Trimming left V 7 bases short and J 11 bases short, with 17 bases between. Here the CDR3 reads CSGAQGSGAFF. The CDR3 nucleotides are TGCAGCGGTGCGCAGGGTAGTGGGGCTTTCTTT.

This clone showed up just a few times. CDR3 nucleotides: TGTGCCAGCAGTGCAGGGCTGCACACTGAAGCTTTCTTT. It codes for CASSAGLHTEAFF. The rearrangement joins TRBV2 to TRBJ1-1, with D maybe TRBD1 (5 bases). The germline V gene has CDR1 SNHLY and CDR2 FYNNEI. The ends were cut back, 4 bases at V and 3 bases at J, with 9 bases in the middle. The CDR3 consists of 13 residues.

Comment on this clone: One end of the junction is discordant with germline, which a read error may explain. The chain employs TRBV3-1 (or the pseudogene TRBV3-2) and TRBJ2-7, with 9 bases fitting TRBD2. The V gene's germline CDR1 is LGHDT and CDR2 YNNKEL (reference sequence). The CDR3 has 12 amino acids. CDR3: CASSQGSGRTNF. The CDR3 DNA sequence: TGTGCCAGCAGCCAAGGGAGCGGGAGGACGAACTTC.

The chain has TRBV4-2 and TRBJ2-3; no clear D. V lost 0 bases and J 2 bases, leaving 18 bases between the germline ends. This CDR3 contains 18 residues. The germline CDR1 and CDR2 sequences are LGHNA and YNFKEQ. The CDR3 is CASSQEALQEFLTDTQYF. The CDR3 DNA sequence: TGTGCCAGCAGCCAAGAGGCCTTGCAGGAATTCCTCACAGATACGCAGTATTTT.

This clone showed up just a few times. The gene calls are TRBV5-5 and TRBJ2-7, with a weak D call TRBD1 (7 bases). This CDR3 has 19 amino acids. Germline V gene lookup returns CDR1 SGHKS and CDR2 YYEKEE (reference sequence). V was shortened by 6 bases and J by 4 bases, with 32 bases between the two germline ends. CDR3 bases: TGTGCCAGCACCCGACAGGGACAGCGACGACTAGGAGGAACTTACGAGCAGTACTTC. This translates into CASTRQGQRRLGGTYEQYF.

V and J are TRBV27 and TRBJ1-5; D unclear. The length of the CDR3 is 14 residues. Germline V gene lookup returns CDR1 MNHEY and CDR2 SMNVEV (reference sequence). The germline V and J ends were trimmed by 5 bases and 8 bases, with 16 bases remaining between them. CDR3 sequence: CASSPYSRFEPQHF. The DNA for the CDR3 is TGTGCCAGCAGTCCCTACTCCCGGTTCGAGCCCCAGCATTTT.

As for this clone: The junction differs from germline at one of its ends, possibly a read error. In DNA, the CDR3 is TGTGCCAGCAGTGACACCCCCATCTCTAGCGGTTGGCGGGGAGCTGTTTTT. Encoded protein: CASSDTPISSGWRGAVF. This chain links TRBV6-4 with TRBJ2-2; 7 bases agree with TRBD2. This CDR3 is 17 amino acids long. Germline lookup yields CDR1 MRHNA and CDR2 SNTAGT.

This chain joins TRBV18 and TRBJ2-1; 12 bases line up with TRBD1. This CDR3 spans 16 amino acids. Per germline, CDR1 KGHSH and CDR2 LQKENI. The J segment lost 3 bases and the V segment lost 4 bases, leaving 4 bases of the junction unmatched. CDR3 in DNA: TGTGCCAGCTCACGCGGGACAGGGGGCGACTACAATGAGCAGTTCTTC. Its protein product is CASSRGTGGDYNEQFF.

The V gene is TRBV6-5, the J gene TRBJ2-3; the D is unclear. Between the trimmed V and J ends, which lost 6 bases and 5 bases, there was a span of 12 bases. Germline loops: CDR1 MNHEY, CDR2 SVGAGI. The CDR3 totals 13 residues. The DNA for the CDR3 is TGTGCCAGCAGCAAAAACCCCGGAGATACGCAGTATTTT. It codes for CASSKNPGDTQYF.

In this sample, this clone turned up a few times. This chain connects TRBV5-5 to TRBJ2-1, with 8 bases identical to TRBD1. The V gene end was trimmed by 3 bases and the J gene end by 0 bases; junction bases not matched to a gene: 2. CDR1 SGHKS and CDR2 YYEKEE come from the germline V gene (reference sequence). The CDR3 has 15 amino acids. CDR3 nucleotide sequence: TGTGCCAGCAGCTACAGGGGGAGCTCCTACAATGAGCAGTTCTTC. This gives the protein CASSYRGSSYNEQFF.

The chain employs TRBV6-2 or TRBV6-3 and TRBJ1-2, with 12 bases that match TRBD1. Germline lookup yields CDR1 MNHEY and CDR2 SVGEGT. The CDR3 length is 21 residues. After removal of 2 bases from V and 2 bases from J, the junction contained 18 bases not matched to a gene. The CDR3 bases are TGTGCCAGCAGTTACCCCATCGTCCTCTCCGGGACAGGGGGCGCAAACTATGGCTACACCTTC. Translated, it gives CASSYPIVLSGTGGANYGYTF.

The gene calls are TRBV14 and TRBJ1-2; TRBD1 matches 12 bases. The CDR3 extends over 16 amino acids. Germline-derived CDR1 and CDR2 are SGHDN and FVKESK. Trimming at V came to 4 bases and at J to 4 bases, leaving 7 bases not matched to a gene. CDR3 DNA: TGTGCCAGCAGCCGATACGGGACAGGGGGCGGCTATGGCTACACCTTC. Translating gives CASSRYGTGGGYGYTF.

V is TRBV24-1 and J is TRBJ2-7; perhaps TRBD2 as D (6 bases). V lost 9 bases, J lost 2 bases, and 13 bases lay in between. The V gene's germline CDR1 is KGHDR and CDR2 SFDVKD. The CDR3 covers 13 residues. The CDR3 loop reads CATRLGEAYEQYF. As DNA, the CDR3 is TGTGCCACCCGCCTAGGGGAGGCCTACGAGCAGTACTTC.